This TCR beta chain was documented in a study of T-cell memory formation after mild COVID-19. Deletions cut 3 bases from V and 5 bases from J, with 14 bases between. CDR3 length: 15 amino acids. As to this clonotype: Its specificity is not known.

General study results and limits: Cross-reactive memory apparently joined, as some responding clones appeared in pre-infection memory.

Constant-segment primers served in 5'RACE that generated TCR alpha and TCR beta cDNA libraries bearing sample barcodes and UMIs. From the 5' RACE reads, TCRdb called clonotypes with MiXCR, one entry per CDR3 protein. This table has about 240,000 distinct CDR3 sequences, 8% to 10% appearing once. The gene calls are TRBV12-3 or TRBV12-4 and TRBJ2-1, with D uncertain. The receptor's source is a man between 18 and 35 years old who had mild COVID-19 (a few samples of this study predate the infection). Cell type and time point are not known. The specimen sequenced was PBMCs or a T cell subset sorted from them (not recorded which). CDR3 residues: CASSFYRTRDNEQFF. The CDR3 DNA reads as TGTGCCAGCAGTTTTTATCGCACCCGGGACAATGAGCAGTTCTTC.